This T cell receptor beta chain was sequenced during a study of CD4 T cells in relation to SARS-CoV-2 and coronaviruses. On the study more broadly: Convalescent donors were aged roughly 21 to 80, with median approximately 42 years.

V lost 10 bases to trimming and J lost 8 bases, with 12 bases between them. The CDR3 spans 11 residues. The germline gives CDR1 SNHLY, CDR2 FYNNEI. In its sample, this clone was seen once. Antigen unknown. Survey-level TCR-beta sequencing used DNA from CEF-cultured naive and memory CD4+ T cells. Only in-frame clones appear in the TCRdb table, and some are missing; sequencing was by immunoSEQ multiplex PCR. Found here are approximately 41,000 clones, around 74% of them singletons; the top ten hold roughly 22%. About 10^5 naive or memory CD4+ cells were cultured with CEF peptides for about 10 days. The origin of this receptor is an adult with COVID-19. The V and J genes are TRBV2 and TRBJ1-3, with D unresolved. The specimen was memory CD4+ T cells from PBMCs, cultured in vitro. The CDR3 DNA is TGTGCCACCGCGATGGCGGACACCATATATTTT. This encodes CATAMADTIYF.